This T cell receptor (beta chain) was found in a study of blood T cells in healthy people across ages. About the study: Template switching picked up about one barcoded beta molecule for each two T cells.

Every participating donor contributed around 9.5 milliliters of peripheral blood through a draw. PCR was performed a second time for about 6 to 11 cycles using a sample-barcoded 5' primer and a J-beta primer mix. TCRdb re-derived calls from the 5' RACE reads in MiXCR, one entry per CDR3 protein. The sample holds roughly 930,000 distinct CDR3 sequences, roughly 52% seen once. This clonotype was recorded a few times. Sequenced input: blood. This clonotype was sampled from a man aged 30-40 years in good health.

As DNA, the CDR3 is TGTGCCAGCAGCCTGAGGGGGCAAAGTAATGAAAAACTGTTTTTT. Residues: CASSLRGQSNEKLFF. The rearrangement uses TRBV4-2 and TRBJ1-4, with TRBD1 identical over 7 bases. The length of the CDR3 is 15 residues. The V gene end was trimmed by 4 bases and the J gene end by 4 bases; junction bases not matched to a gene: 6. The germline V gene encodes CDR1 LGHNA and CDR2 YNFKEQ.